This TCR beta chain was identified during a study of radiotherapy plus CTLA-4 blockade in lung cancer. As concerns this clone: Its antigen remains unidentified.

Measured with immunoSEQ multiplex PCR; TCRdb has only the in-frame clones, and not every one. The repertoire holds around 80,000 clones, with roughly four fifths as singletons. Germline CDR1 SGDLS, CDR2 YYNGEE. V lost 0 bases, J lost 2 bases, and 11 bases lay in between. This CDR3 spans 16 amino acids. The study, taken as a whole, reports: Peripheral blood showed expansion of tumor-derived TCR clones after radiotherapy and ipilimumab.

The origin of this receptor is a human donor with non-small cell lung cancer whose response to radiotherapy plus ipilimumab could not be evaluated. The sequenced sample was peripheral blood, obtained from a patient treated with radiotherapy plus ipilimumab. The genes are TRBV9 and TRBJ2-2; a weak D match, TRBD2 (5 bases). The CDR3 region is CASSVGGQLNTGELFF. The CDR3 bases are TGTGCCAGCAGCGTAGGAGGGCAGCTTAACACCGGGGAGCTGTTTTTT.